This note documents a single T cell receptor beta chain sequence. Authors' analysis steps: Quantification of nucleated cells was approximated via reference gene primer amplification. Clones were read by immunoSEQ multiplex PCR, and TCRdb kept only the in-frame ones, dropping some. V and J calls plus clone size are reproduced from that table; the DNA served to infer D and trimming. The table includes about 300,000 clones, 83% detected once. These data come from a study of blood T cell repertoires in COVID-19. The wider study: Spain, Italy and the United States supplied samples that represented acute and convalescent COVID-19. PBMCs, B-cell-depleted T cells, or T cells were the source of the cDNA or gDNA that made up the material.

The CDR3 is 14 amino acids. The sequenced sample was peripheral blood. The sequence was collected from a woman between 45 and 65 years old who had recovered from COVID-19. V is TRBV1 and J is TRBJ2-5; the D call in the table, TRBD2, was not verified against the DNA. TRBV1 corresponds to a pseudogene. The CDR3 is CTSRIAGGKETQYF. The CDR3 nucleotides are TGCACCAGCAGGATAGCGGGGGGTAAAGAGACCCAGTACTTC.